One and the same sample provided the 14 T cell receptor beta chains below, sequenced in a study of human T cells and chemical hapten exposure. Via MiXCR, TCRdb re-called the RACE reads, giving one row per CDR3 protein. The data contain roughly 97,000 distinct CDR3 sequences, 25% to 35% of them seen just once; the ten biggest clones take up 9% to 12%. Time point here: patch test 3, about 24 weeks after DPC sensitization. Treatment in this sample: therapeutic diphenylcyclopropenone sensitization with weekly scalp DPC. The sequences come from whole blood, collected in connection with sensitization to the hapten diphenylcyclopropenone (DPC). Receptor source: a man aged 35-49 years with alopecia areata. Some clones in this sample may be carry-over from other donors' samples.

V and J are TRBV28 and TRBJ2-7, with D unresolved. CDR1 is MDHEN and CDR2 is SYDVKM in the germline V gene. Trimming took off 6 bases at V and 13 bases at J, with 7 bases between the two ends. This CDR3 contains 8 residues. The CDR3 loop reads CASSRTYF. CDR3 nucleotide sequence: TGTGCCAGCAGCCGAACCTACTTC.

This clonotype has only a few counts. J is TRBJ2-3 and V is TRBV4-3; D call uncertain. The CDR3 has 15 residues. Trimming took 3 bases from V and 0 from J, leaving 10 bases between them. Germline V CDR1 and CDR2: LGHNA, YSLEER. The CDR3 region is CASSQRHSSTDTQYF. As DNA, the CDR3 is TGCGCCAGCAGCCAGAGACACTCTAGCACAGATACGCAGTATTTT.

This clonotype was counted only a few times. The chain links TRBV4-2 to TRBJ2-7; D is undetermined. The CDR3 spans 13 residues. Germline CDR1 LGHNA, CDR2 YNFKEQ. Trimming pared 0 bases from V and 7 bases from J, leaving 10 bases between. The CDR3 DNA follows: TGTGCCAGCAGCCAAGATCGGGCGGTGGAGCAGTACTTC. Its translation: CASSQDRAVEQYF.

This clonotype has only a few counts. J is TRBJ2-1 and V is TRBV7-2, with D possibly being TRBD2 (5 bases). The CDR3 has 13 amino acids. Looked up from germline, CDR1 is SGHTA and CDR2 is FQGNSA. Trimming took 4 bases from V and 6 from J, leaving 10 bases between them. CDR3 in amino acids: CASSSNSANEQFF. The CDR3 DNA reads TGTGCCAGCAGCTCTAATAGCGCCAATGAGCAGTTCTTC.

The rearrangement joins TRBV3-1 to TRBJ2-3; 9 bases are a match to TRBD2. This CDR3 has 17 amino acids. CDR1 and CDR2 (germline): LGHDT, YNNKEL (reference sequence). The V gene end was trimmed by 3 bases and the J gene end by 1 base; junction bases not matched to a gene: 8. CDR3 DNA: TGTGCCAGCAGCCAGAACATAGCGGGAGCGGGCACAGATACGCAGTATTTT. It is translated as CASSQNIAGAGTDTQYF.

This chain connects TRBV20-1 to TRBJ2-7; D is undetermined. V was pared by 0 bases and J by 6 bases, with 12 bases between. The CDR3 runs 13 residues. CDR1 is DFQATT and CDR2 is SNEGSKA in the germline V gene (reference sequence). The CDR3 loop is CSARDPGPLEQYF. The CDR3 bases are TGCAGTGCTAGAGACCCCGGCCCCCTCGAGCAGTACTTC.

The V and J genes are TRBV28 and TRBJ1-5; 9 bases map to TRBD1. Unmatched junction bases numbered 13, after V lost 9 bases and J lost 1 base. The V gene's germline CDR1 is MDHEN and CDR2 SYDVKM. This CDR3 is built from 17 residues. The CDR3 DNA is TGTGCCAGTCACCAAGGACAGGGGCAGAAGAGCAATCAGCCCCAGCATTTT. Protein product: CASHQGQGQKSNQPQHF.

V gene TRBV27 combines with J gene TRBJ2-1; 10 positions agree with TRBD2. V lost 2 bases to trimming and J lost 1 base; unmatched junction nucleotides: 14. Germline lookup yields CDR1 MNHEY and CDR2 SMNVEV (reference sequence). The CDR3 is 20 residues long. The CDR3 bases are TGTGCCAGCAGTTTAAAAATTCTAGCGGGAGAACTGAGGTCCTACAATGAGCAGTTCTTC. It specifies CASSLKILAGELRSYNEQFF.

This clonotype was seen ten or more times. The rearrangement uses TRBV5-6 and TRBJ2-1; 9 bases are shared with TRBD2. The CDR3 length is 16 residues. Germline CDR1 is SGHDT and CDR2 is YYEEEE. V gave up 0 bases and J gave up 6 bases; unmatched junction bases: 7. CDR3 residues: CASSLVGGRGSNEQFF. CDR3 DNA sequence: TGTGCCAGCAGCTTGGTGGGCGGGAGGGGATCCAATGAGCAGTTCTTC.

This clonotype was counted at least ten times. The chain links TRBV5-1 to TRBJ2-3, with 10 bases fitting TRBD2. CDR3 size: 15 residues. Trimming took 4 bases from V and 4 from J; bases not matched to a gene: 6. Germline lookup yields CDR1 SGHRS and CDR2 YFSETQ. For the CDR3, the DNA is TGCGCCAGCAGCACCGCTAGCGGGAGAGCAGATACGCAGTATTTT. Encoded protein: CASSTASGRADTQYF.

This clonotype was observed a few times. The chain has TRBV7-7 and TRBJ2-1; maybe TRBD2 (5 bases). The CDR3 is 15 residues long. Trimming took 1 base from V and 5 from J, leaving 12 bases between them. The germline CDR1 and CDR2 sequences are SSHAT and FNYEAQ (reference sequence). CDR3 sequence reads: CASSLGGSAHNEQFF. The CDR3 nucleotides read TGTGCCAGCAGCTTAGGAGGGAGCGCCCACAATGAGCAGTTCTTC. The variable domain in full, completed from reference TRBV7-7 and TRBJ2-1, reads GAGVSQSPRYKVTKRGQDVTLRCDPISSHATLYWYQQALGQGPEFLTYFNYEAQPDKSGLPSDRFSAERPEGSISTLTIQRTEQRDSAMYRCASSLGGSAHNEQFFGPGTRLTVL.

This clonotype was counted a few times. The V and J genes are TRBV11-2 and TRBJ2-5; D is unclear. The germline CDR1 and CDR2 sequences are SGHAT and FQNNGV. The CDR3 extends over 13 amino acids. Trimming removed 5 bases from V and 1 base from J, with 8 bases in between. The CDR3 DNA reads TGTGCCAGCAGCCGCTCAGGCCAAGAGACCCAGTACTTC. Translation: CASSRSGQETQYF.

The V gene is TRBV7-2, the J gene TRBJ2-1; 11 nucleotides agree with TRBD1. Per the germline V gene, CDR1 is SGHTA and CDR2 is FQGNSA. The CDR3 sequence is 15 residues long. The junction had 2 bases not matched to a gene; V was cut back by 3 bases and J by 4 bases. CDR3 region: CASSLWDRGYNEQFF. For the CDR3, the DNA is TGTGCCAGCAGCTTGTGGGACAGGGGGTACAATGAGCAGTTCTTC.

The rearrangement joins TRBV12-3 or TRBV12-4 to TRBJ2-7, with 10 bases matching TRBD1. Trimming at V came to 3 bases and at J to 2 bases, leaving 4 bases not matched to a gene. The CDR3 length is 15 residues. The CDR3 sequence is CASSFPGQGTYEQYF. CDR3 bases: TGTGCCAGCAGTTTCCCGGGACAGGGGACCTACGAGCAGTACTTC.